This TCR beta chain stems from a study of blood T cell repertoires in COVID-19. Study summary: T cells, B-cell-depleted T cells, or PBMCs supplied cDNA or gDNA.

Per the original methods: Nucleated cell counts were estimated from reference gene primer amplification. Produced via immunoSEQ multiplex PCR; TCRdb's table is partial and in-frame only. V, J and clone size derive from that table, while D and trimming were established from the DNA sequence. The sample yields over 200,000 clones, about nine tenths seen once. This CDR3 is 14 amino acids long. Trimming stripped 5 bases from V and 4 bases from J, with 14 bases between. Germline lookup yields CDR1 SEHNR and CDR2 FQNEAQ (reference sequence). Sequencing used peripheral blood. This chain connects TRBV7-9 to TRBJ1-1, with unresolved D. The clonotype comes from a man aged 55 to 70 who had recovered from COVID-19. This CDR3 is CASSLGPRSTEAFF. The CDR3 DNA reads TGTGCCAGCAGCCTAGGCCCGAGGAGCACTGAAGCTTTCTTT.